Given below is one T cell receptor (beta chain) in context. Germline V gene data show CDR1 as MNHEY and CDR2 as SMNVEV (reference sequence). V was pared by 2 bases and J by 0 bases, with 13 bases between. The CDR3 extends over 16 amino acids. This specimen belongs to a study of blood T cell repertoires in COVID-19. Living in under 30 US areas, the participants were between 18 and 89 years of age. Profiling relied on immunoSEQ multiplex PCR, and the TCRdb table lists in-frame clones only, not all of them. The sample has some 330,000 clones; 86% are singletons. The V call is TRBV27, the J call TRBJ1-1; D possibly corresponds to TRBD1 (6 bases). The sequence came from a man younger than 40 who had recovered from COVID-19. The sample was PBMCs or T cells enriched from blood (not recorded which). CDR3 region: CASSLRTVDMNTEAFF. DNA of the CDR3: TGTGCCAGCAGTTTAAGGACAGTCGACATGAACACTGAAGCTTTCTTT.